These 4 T cell receptor beta chains were sequenced from one sample in a study of blood T cell repertoires in COVID-19. Profiling relied on immunoSEQ multiplex PCR, and the TCRdb table lists in-frame clones only, not all of them. Of about 190,000 clones listed, around 87% are singletons. Input material: peripheral blood. The source of these receptors is a woman in her seventies with COVID-19, enrolled during active disease.

This chain connects TRBV9 to TRBJ2-1; 12 bases line up with TRBD2. V shed 3 bases, J shed 11 bases, and the junction held 6 bases outside the gene matches. This CDR3 spans 14 amino acids. Germline CDR1 reads SGDLS; CDR2 reads YYNGEE. The CDR3 protein is CASSEGLAGPKQFF. The CDR3 nucleotides are TGTGCCAGCAGCGAGGGACTAGCGGGCCCAAAGCAGTTCTTC.

The CDR3 nucleotides are TGTGCCAGCAGTGAGCAAGGACAGGCGGGCGGGGAGCTGTTTTTT. As protein: CASSEQGQAGGELFF. The V and J genes are TRBV2 and TRBJ2-2; 7 positions match TRBD1. Germline V gene sequence: CDR1 SNHLY, CDR2 FYNNEI. Germline trimming cut 3 bases from V and 7 bases from J; bases unmatched to any gene: 8. The CDR3 length is 15 residues.

V gene TRBV7-3 combines with J gene TRBJ2-1, with TRBD2 matching over 10 bases. The ends lost 4 bases at V and 4 bases at J; junction bases unmatched: 7. Per the germline V gene, CDR1 is SGHTA and CDR2 is FQGTGA. The CDR3 has 16 residues. CDR3 DNA sequence: TGTGCCAGCAGCTCCAGAGCGGGAGGGCCGTACAATGAGCAGTTCTTC. It is translated as CASSSRAGGPYNEQFF.

The chain uses TRBV2 and TRBJ2-7; TRBD2 aligns across 10 bases. The CDR3 is 15 residues long. Trimming removed 7 bases from V and 5 bases from J; junction bases left unmatched: 11. Looked up from germline, CDR1 is SNHLY and CDR2 is FYNNEI. The DNA of the CDR3 is TGTGCCAGCATCAGAGGGACTAGCGTAAACCACGAGCAGTACTTC. It encodes CASIRGTSVNHEQYF.